This T cell receptor (beta chain) was identified during a study of T cells after posttransplantation cyclophosphamide. Study results and caveats: Skin or GI-infiltrating T cells shared few TRB sequences with blood.

Trimming took 4 bases from V and 8 from J; bases not matched to a gene: 9. Germline V gene data show CDR1 as SEHNR and CDR2 as FQNEAQ (reference sequence). The CDR3 runs 14 residues. Sequenced by immunoSEQ multiplex PCR; TCRdb stores in-frame clones only, minus some. The top ten hold roughly 3.1% of the sample, which has fewer than 60,000 clones, 94% seen once. On this clone itself: Its antigen is undetermined.

Source material: PBMCs. The TCR comes from a woman aged 25-40 years in good health and a related stem cell transplant donor. This chain connects TRBV7-9 to TRBJ1-2; TRBD1 agrees at 8 bases. CDR3 sequence (DNA): TGTGCCAGCAGCTACGGGACAGGAGGGGACGGCTACACCTTC. Translated: CASSYGTGGDGYTF.